The present entry profiles one TCR beta chain with its context. V trimming: 5 bases; J trimming: 1 base; junction bases outside the gene matches: 4. Looked up from germline, CDR1 is MNHEY and CDR2 is SMNVEV (reference sequence). The CDR3 spans 14 residues. This entry comes from a study of blood T cells in healthy people across ages. In the study overall: Capture via template switching afforded approximately one barcoded beta molecule per two T cells.

The authors ran a second PCR of roughly 6 to 11 cycles using a sample-barcoded 5' primer and a J-beta primer mix. All cDNA molecules were each tagged by a template-switch adaptor with 12 random nucleotides. One entry per CDR3 protein, called by TCRdb with MiXCR from the 5' RACE reads. Found here are around 1,000,000 distinct CDR3 sequences, 35% to 45% of them singletons; the top ten hold 13%. The extraction recovered at least 5 micrograms of total RNA per sample. This clonotype was sampled from a young man in good health. Material: blood. This chain uses TRBV27 with TRBJ1-1; 7 bases align to TRBD1. The CDR3 region has the DNA TGTGCCAGCAGTCGGACAGGAACGAACACTGAAGCTTTCTTT. It is translated as CASSRTGTNTEAFF.